Listed below are T cell receptor beta chains from one sample, sequenced in a study of human T cells and chemical hapten exposure. TCRdb independently ran MiXCR on the RACE reads; one entry per CDR3 protein. Altogether under 110,000 distinct CDR3 sequences are present, roughly 12% being singletons, with the ten largest covering about 1.6%. The material sequenced was whole blood, taken in connection with sensitization to the hapten diphenylcyclopropenone (DPC). These receptors all stem from a woman aged 45-59 years with alopecia areata. Some clones in this sample may be carry-over from other donors' samples. CDR3s include the opening cysteine and the closing phenylalanine or tryptophan. D genes are given only for firm matches. Part of the rows lack a size; the others show once, few, many or a class for expanded clones.

>TRBJ2-1|TRBV28|-|TRBD2
CASSLSGLAGGKTYNEQFF
TGTGCCAGCAGTTTATCCGGGCTAGCGGGAGGGAAGACGTACAATGAGCAGTTCTTC
>TRBJ2-2|TRBV4-2|-|-
CASSQADPTGELFF
TGTGCCAGCAGCCAGGCGGATCCCACCGGGGAGCTGTTTTTT
>TRBJ1-1|TRBV29-1|-|TRBD1
CSVDSRDRGSEAFF
TGCAGCGTTGACTCCCGGGACAGGGGGTCTGAAGCTTTCTTT
>TRBJ2-4|TRBV6-2/TRBV6-3|many|TRBD2
CASSYKRGKNIQYF
TGTGCCAGCAGTTACAAGCGGGGCAAAAACATTCAGTACTTC
>TRBJ2-4|TRBV5-1|-|-
CASRTGAPEAKNIQYF
TGCGCCAGCAGGACCGGGGCGCCGGAGGCCAAAAACATTCAGTACTTC
>TRBJ1-5|TRBV20-1|-|TRBD1
CSAKDNHRGRRFDQPQHF
TGCAGTGCTAAGGATAACCACAGGGGGCGACGTTTCGATCAGCCCCAGCATTTT
>TRBJ1-4|TRBV7-9|many|-
CASSSFGHFFLFF
TGTGCCAGCAGCTCCTTCGGACACTTTTTCCTGTTTTTT
>TRBJ1-2|TRBV6-2/TRBV6-3|few|-
CASSSTTLNYGYTF
TGTGCCAGCAGTTCCACCACATTAAACTATGGCTACACCTTC
>TRBJ1-2|TRBV6-5|few|TRBD1
CASRGPGQDWSYGYTF
TGTGCCAGCAGAGGTCCGGGACAGGACTGGAGCTATGGCTACACCTTC
>TRBJ2-1|TRBV28|-|TRBD2
CASSSRTSGAYNEQFF
TGTGCCAGCAGTTCGAGGACTAGCGGGGCCTACAATGAGCAGTTCTTC
>TRBJ1-4|TRBV4-3|-|-
CASSQDRLLWGESNEKLFF
TGCGCCAGCAGCCAAGATCGGCTGCTCTGGGGGGAGTCCAATGAAAAACTGTTTTTT
>TRBJ2-7|TRBV7-2|-|TRBD1
CASSLVGTGEYEQYF
TGTGCCAGCAGCTTAGTTGGGACAGGCGAATACGAGCAGTACTTC
>TRBJ1-1|TRBV29-1|-|TRBD1
CSATFHRGRGMNTEAFF
TGCAGTGCAACCTTTCACAGGGGGCGCGGGATGAACACTGAAGCTTTCTTT
>TRBJ2-1|TRBV7-9|many|-
CASSFSDPNEQFF
TGTGCCAGCAGCTTCAGCGACCCCAATGAGCAGTTCTTC
>TRBJ2-5|TRBV28|-|TRBD2
CASRKLAGETQYF
TGTGCCAGCAGGAAACTAGCGGGGGAGACCCAGTACTTC
>TRBJ2-1|TRBV7-9|few|-
CASSLQGLNNEQFF
TGTGCCAGCAGCTTGCAGGGGCTTAACAATGAGCAGTTCTTC
>TRBJ1-4|TRBV7-9|few|-
CASSLLEATNEKLFF
TGTGCCAGCAGCCTCCTGGAGGCAACTAATGAAAAACTGTTTTTT
>TRBJ2-7|TRBV28|-|-
CASSPSEVSSYEQYF
TGTGCCAGCAGTCCGTCGGAGGTTAGCTCCTACGAGCAGTACTTC
>TRBJ2-1|TRBV28|-|TRBD1
CASRGRDRTHNEQFF
TGTGCCAGCAGGGGCCGGGACAGGACGCACAATGAGCAGTTCTTC
>TRBJ1-1|TRBV12-3/TRBV12-4|few|-
CASSLRGTANTEAFF
TGTGCCAGCAGTTTGCGGGGGACGGCGAACACTGAAGCTTTCTTT
>TRBJ2-2|TRBV24-1|many|-
CATSDYGNTGELFF
TGTGCCACCAGTGATTACGGAAACACCGGGGAGCTGTTTTTT
>TRBJ1-1|TRBV28|few|-
CASSLTGAMGEAFF
TGTGCCAGCAGTTTAACGGGGGCTATGGGTGAAGCTTTCTTT
>TRBJ1-1|TRBV6-4|many|-
CASSDSPGLTEAFF
TGTGCCAGCAGTGACTCTCCGGGGCTTACTGAAGCTTTCTTT
>TRBJ1-5|TRBV4-3|many|TRBD1
CASSQDRGRPNQPQHF
TGCGCCAGCAGCCAGGACAGGGGGCGCCCGAATCAGCCCCAGCATTTT
>TRBJ2-7|TRBV6-2/TRBV6-3|-|-
CASSRSTPYEQYF
TGTGCCAGCAGCCGGTCTACCCCCTACGAGCAGTACTTC
>TRBJ1-1|TRBV29-1|few|TRBD1
CSVWDRNTEAFF
TGCAGCGTCTGGGACAGGAACACTGAAGCTTTCTTT
>TRBJ2-1|TRBV28|many|-
CASSPGRTYNEQFF
TGTGCCAGCAGTCCAGGACGGACCTACAATGAGCAGTTCTTC
>TRBJ1-4|TRBV20-1|many|TRBD1
CSAPPSGTEMNEKLFF
TGCAGTGCTCCGCCTTCTGGGACAGAAATGAATGAAAAACTGTTTTTT
>TRBJ1-1|TRBV6-5|-|-
CASSYSGGTLNTEAFF
TGTGCCAGCAGTTACTCGGGCGGTACTTTGAACACTGAAGCTTTCTTT
>TRBJ2-7|TRBV6-6|many|TRBD1
CASSHLTGTAPLSYEQYF
TGTGCCAGCAGTCACCTAACCGGGACAGCCCCATTAAGCTACGAGCAGTACTTC
>TRBJ1-3|TRBV20-1|many|-
CSAGSSGNTIYF
TGCAGTGCTGGAAGCTCTGGAAACACCATATATTTT
>TRBJ2-7|TRBV7-2|few|-
CASSHNAGRNSYEQYF
TGTGCCAGCAGCCACAATGCGGGGCGGAACTCCTACGAGCAGTACTTC
>TRBJ1-2|TRBV29-1|few|-
CSALRSTAYGYTF
TGCAGCGCCCTTCGGAGCACAGCCTATGGCTACACCTTC
>TRBJ2-7|TRBV21-1|few|-
CASSKGSGTPVYALYEQYF
TGTGCCAGCAGCAAAGGGTCCGGGACTCCAGTATATGCCCTCTACGAGCAGTACTTC
>TRBJ2-1|TRBV20-1|-|TRBD2
CSARLAGGLSSYNEQFF
TGCAGTGCTAGACTAGCGGGGGGCTTAAGCTCCTACAATGAGCAGTTCTTC
>TRBJ2-2|TRBV20-1|many|TRBD2
CSAREASGRASSGELFF
TGCAGTGCTAGAGAGGCTAGCGGGAGGGCCTCCTCCGGGGAGCTGTTTTTT
>TRBJ2-3|TRBV20-1|-|-
CSARDRGQWASGSTDTQYF
TGCAGTGCTAGAGATAGAGGACAGTGGGCCAGCGGTAGCACAGATACGCAGTATTTT
>TRBJ2-4|TRBV28|-|TRBD2
CASSLAGGGNIQYF
TGTGCCAGCAGTTTAGCGGGAGGAGGAAACATTCAGTACTTC
>TRBJ2-5|TRBV7-9|few|-
CASSPRGTPKTQYF
TGTGCCAGCAGCCCCCGGGGGACTCCCAAGACCCAGTACTTC
>TRBJ2-7|TRBV20-1|-|TRBD2
CSARLAEAESEQYF
TGCAGTGCTCGACTAGCGGAGGCCGAGAGCGAGCAGTACTTC
>TRBJ1-2|TRBV10-3|few|-
CAISQNREAAYGYTF
TGTGCCATCAGCCAAAACAGGGAAGCGGCCTATGGCTACACCTTC
>TRBJ1-2|TRBV28|many|-
CASSLGGNYGYTF
TGTGCCAGCAGTTTAGGCGGAAACTATGGCTACACCTTC
>TRBJ1-2|TRBV28|few|-
CASRGLANYGYTF
TGTGCCAGCAGGGGGTTAGCTAACTATGGCTACACCTTC
>TRBJ2-5|TRBV3-1|few|TRBD2
CASSQIAGNQETQYF
TGTGCCAGCAGCCAAATAGCGGGGAATCAAGAGACCCAGTACTTC
>TRBJ2-1|TRBV7-2|many|TRBD2
CASRLGLAGYNEQFF
TGTGCCAGCAGACTCGGACTAGCGGGCTACAATGAGCAGTTCTTC
>TRBJ1-1|TRBV11-3|few|-
CASSPGLNTEAFF
TGTGCCAGCAGCCCGGGCCTGAACACTGAAGCTTTCTTT
>TRBJ1-2|TRBV2|few|TRBD1
CASSAGTGNGYTF
TGTGCCAGCAGTGCCGGGACAGGGAACGGCTACACCTTC
>TRBJ1-3|TRBV7-2|-|-
CASSSDRSPGNTIYF
TGTGCCAGCAGCTCCGACAGGTCCCCTGGAAACACCATATATTTT
>TRBJ2-1|TRBV12-3/TRBV12-4|few|-
CASSFRGLYNEQFF
TGTGCCAGCAGTTTCAGGGGACTTTACAATGAGCAGTTCTTC
>TRBJ2-3|TRBV6-5|-|TRBD2
CATSSGGRSADTQYF
TGTGCCACCTCGTCGGGGGGACGTAGTGCAGATACGCAGTATTTT
>TRBJ2-1|TRBV6-1|-|-
CASRLSGTPLNNEQFF
TGTGCCAGCAGACTATCCGGGACCCCACTTAACAATGAGCAGTTCTTC
>TRBJ2-2|TRBV12-3/TRBV12-4|few|-
CASAIVPGKSMGTGELFF
TGTGCCAGCGCAATCGTTCCAGGGAAATCAATGGGGACCGGGGAGCTGTTTTTT
>TRBJ2-2|TRBV7-9|few|-
CASNKGNTGELFF
TGTGCCAGCAATAAGGGGAACACCGGGGAGCTGTTTTTT
>TRBJ2-7|TRBV20-1|-|TRBD2
CSAQSPSGRGSYEQYF
TGCAGTGCCCAAAGCCCTAGCGGTAGAGGATCCTACGAGCAGTACTTC
>TRBJ2-1|TRBV5-1|few|TRBD2
CASSLASRLAGVHNEQFF
TGCGCCAGCAGCTTGGCCTCTCGGCTAGCGGGGGTCCACAATGAGCAGTTCTTC
>TRBJ2-7|TRBV21-1|-|-
CASSDVGVYEQYF
TGTGCCAGCAGCGATGTGGGGGTTTACGAGCAGTACTTC
>TRBJ1-1|TRBV4-3|many|-
CASSQGQAAILGDTEAFF
TGCGCCAGCAGCCAAGGACAGGCGGCTATACTTGGGGACACTGAAGCTTTCTTT
>TRBJ2-7|TRBV20-1|-|TRBD2
CSARDASGSSYEQYF
TGCAGTGCTAGAGACGCTAGCGGTAGCTCCTACGAGCAGTACTTC
>TRBJ1-3|TRBV12-3/TRBV12-4|few|-
CASSSTTSGNTIYF
TGTGCCAGCAGTTCTACAACATCTGGAAACACCATATATTTT